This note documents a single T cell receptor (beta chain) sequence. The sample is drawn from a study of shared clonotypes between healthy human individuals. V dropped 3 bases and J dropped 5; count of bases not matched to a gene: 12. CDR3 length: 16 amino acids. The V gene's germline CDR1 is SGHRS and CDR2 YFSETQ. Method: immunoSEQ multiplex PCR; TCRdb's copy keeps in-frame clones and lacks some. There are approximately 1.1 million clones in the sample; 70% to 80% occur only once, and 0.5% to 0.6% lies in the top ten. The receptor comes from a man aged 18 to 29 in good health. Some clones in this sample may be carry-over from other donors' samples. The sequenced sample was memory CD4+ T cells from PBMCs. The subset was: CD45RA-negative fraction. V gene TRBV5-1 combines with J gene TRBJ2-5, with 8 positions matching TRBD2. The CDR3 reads CASSSLGAGGSETQYF. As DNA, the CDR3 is TGCGCCAGCAGCTCCCTGGGGGCGGGAGGAAGCGAGACCCAGTACTTC.